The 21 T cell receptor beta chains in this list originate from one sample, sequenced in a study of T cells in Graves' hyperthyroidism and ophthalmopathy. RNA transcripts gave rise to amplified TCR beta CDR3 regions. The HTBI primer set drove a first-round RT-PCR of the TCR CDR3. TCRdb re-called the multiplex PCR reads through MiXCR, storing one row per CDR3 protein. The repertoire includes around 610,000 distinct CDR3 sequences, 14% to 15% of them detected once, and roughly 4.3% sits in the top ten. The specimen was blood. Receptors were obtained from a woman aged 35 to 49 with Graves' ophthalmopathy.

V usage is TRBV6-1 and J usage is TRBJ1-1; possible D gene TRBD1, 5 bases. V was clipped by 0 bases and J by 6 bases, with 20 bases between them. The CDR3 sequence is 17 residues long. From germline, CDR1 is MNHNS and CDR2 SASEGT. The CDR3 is CASSEAFGGVPSPEAFF. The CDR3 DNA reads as TGTGCCAGCAGTGAAGCATTTGGGGGGGTCCCCTCCCCTGAAGCTTTCTTT.

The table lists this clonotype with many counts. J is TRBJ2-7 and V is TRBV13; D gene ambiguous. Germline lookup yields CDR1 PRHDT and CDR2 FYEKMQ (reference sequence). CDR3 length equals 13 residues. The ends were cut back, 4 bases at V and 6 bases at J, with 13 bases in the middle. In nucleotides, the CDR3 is TGTGCCAGCAGCTCCCGTGCGGCGAGCGAGCAGTACTTC. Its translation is CASSSRAASEQYF.

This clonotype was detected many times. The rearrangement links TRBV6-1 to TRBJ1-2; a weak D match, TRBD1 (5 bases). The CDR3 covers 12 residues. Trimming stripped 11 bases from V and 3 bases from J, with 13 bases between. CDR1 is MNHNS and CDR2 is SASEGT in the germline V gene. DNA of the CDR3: TGTGCCGCCCGACAGAGGGACTATGGCTACACCTTC. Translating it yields CAARQRDYGYTF.

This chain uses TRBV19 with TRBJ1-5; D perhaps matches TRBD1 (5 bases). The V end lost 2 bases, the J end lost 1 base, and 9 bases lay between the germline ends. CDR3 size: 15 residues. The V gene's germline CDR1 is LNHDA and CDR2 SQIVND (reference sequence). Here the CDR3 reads CASSILGGSNQPQHF. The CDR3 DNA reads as TGTGCCAGTAGTATATTGGGGGGGAGCAATCAGCCCCAGCATTTT.

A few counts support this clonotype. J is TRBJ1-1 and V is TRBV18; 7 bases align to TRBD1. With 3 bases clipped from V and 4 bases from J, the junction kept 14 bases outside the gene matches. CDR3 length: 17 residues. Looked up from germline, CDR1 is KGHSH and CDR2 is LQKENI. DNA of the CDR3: TGTGCCAGCTCACCTTGGGGCCCTACAGGGGCGAGCACTGAAGCTTTCTTT. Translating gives CASSPWGPTGASTEAFF.

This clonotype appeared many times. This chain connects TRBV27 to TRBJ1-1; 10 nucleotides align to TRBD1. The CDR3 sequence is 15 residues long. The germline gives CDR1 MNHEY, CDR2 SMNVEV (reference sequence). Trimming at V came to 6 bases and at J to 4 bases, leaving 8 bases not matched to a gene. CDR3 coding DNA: TGTGCCAGCAGCCCTTTGGGACAGGGGACCACTGAAGCTTTCTTT. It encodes CASSPLGQGTTEAFF.

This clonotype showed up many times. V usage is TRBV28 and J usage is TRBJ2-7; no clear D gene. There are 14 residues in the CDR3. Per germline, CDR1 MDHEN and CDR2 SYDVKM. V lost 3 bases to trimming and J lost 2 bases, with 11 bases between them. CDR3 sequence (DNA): TGTGCCAGCAGTTTTCTCCTTGCACCCTACGAGCAGTACTTC. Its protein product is CASSFLLAPYEQYF.

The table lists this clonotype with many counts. CDR3 nucleotides: TGTGCCAGTAGTGATCGGGGTTTCACTGAAGCTTTCTTT. Protein product: CASSDRGFTEAFF. The chain couples TRBV19 to TRBJ1-1, with no clear D. The CDR3 runs 13 residues. The V gene's germline CDR1 is LNHDA and CDR2 SQIVND (reference sequence). Trimming removed 5 bases from V and 4 bases from J, with 11 bases in between.

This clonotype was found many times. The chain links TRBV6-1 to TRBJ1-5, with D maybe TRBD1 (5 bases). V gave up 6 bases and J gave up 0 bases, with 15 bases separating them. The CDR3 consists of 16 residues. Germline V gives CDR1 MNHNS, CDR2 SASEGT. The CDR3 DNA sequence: TGTGCCAGCAGCCTCGGGGGGTCCTTTAGCAATCAGCCCCAGCATTTT. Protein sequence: CASSLGGSFSNQPQHF.

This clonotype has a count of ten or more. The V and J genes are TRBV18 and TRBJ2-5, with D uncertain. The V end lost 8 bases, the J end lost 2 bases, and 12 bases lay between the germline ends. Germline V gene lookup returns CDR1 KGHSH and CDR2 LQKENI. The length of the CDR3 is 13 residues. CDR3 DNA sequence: TGTGCCAGCAGCCCCCCGGATCAAGAGACCCAGTACTTC. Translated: CASSPPDQETQYF.

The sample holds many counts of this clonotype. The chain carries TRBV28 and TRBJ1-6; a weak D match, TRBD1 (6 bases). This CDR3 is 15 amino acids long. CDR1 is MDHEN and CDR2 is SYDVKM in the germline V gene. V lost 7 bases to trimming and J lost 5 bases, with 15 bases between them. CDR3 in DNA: TGTGCCAGCATTGCCCTGGGACAAGATAATTCACCCCTCCACTTT. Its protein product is CASIALGQDNSPLHF.

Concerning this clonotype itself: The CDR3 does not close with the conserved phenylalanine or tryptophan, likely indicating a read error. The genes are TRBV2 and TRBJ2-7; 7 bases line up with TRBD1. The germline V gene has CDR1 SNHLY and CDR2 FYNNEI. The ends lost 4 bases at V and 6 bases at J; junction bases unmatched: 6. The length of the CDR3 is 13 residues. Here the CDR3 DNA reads TGTGCCAGCAGTGGGGACAGCTCCCTCGAGCAGTACCTC. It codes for CASSGDSSLEQYL.

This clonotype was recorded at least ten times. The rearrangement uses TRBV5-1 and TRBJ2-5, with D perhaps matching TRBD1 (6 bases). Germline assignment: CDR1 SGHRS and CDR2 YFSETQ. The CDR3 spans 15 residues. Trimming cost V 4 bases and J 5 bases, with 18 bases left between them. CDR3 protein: CASSRGRGPPETQYF. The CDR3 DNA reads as TGCGCCAGCAGCCGTGGCAGGGGCCCACCGGAGACCCAGTACTTC.

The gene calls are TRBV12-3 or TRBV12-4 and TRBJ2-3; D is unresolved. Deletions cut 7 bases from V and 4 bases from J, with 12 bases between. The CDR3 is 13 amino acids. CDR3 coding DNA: TGTGCCAGCACCAAGGGCGTGGCAGATACGCAGTATTTT. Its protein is CASTKGVADTQYF.

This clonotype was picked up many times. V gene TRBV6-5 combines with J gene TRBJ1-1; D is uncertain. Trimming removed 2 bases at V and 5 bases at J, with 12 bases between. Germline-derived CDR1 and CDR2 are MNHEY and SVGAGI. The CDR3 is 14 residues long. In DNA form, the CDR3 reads TGTGCCAGCAGTTACAGGCGCCGTGAAACTGAAGCTTTCTTT. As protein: CASSYRRRETEAFF.

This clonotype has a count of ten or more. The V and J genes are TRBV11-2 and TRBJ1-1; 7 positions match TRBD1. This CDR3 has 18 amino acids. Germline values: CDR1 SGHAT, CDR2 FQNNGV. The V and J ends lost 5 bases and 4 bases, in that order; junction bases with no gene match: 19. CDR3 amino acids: CASSPRGGDRGGSTEAFF. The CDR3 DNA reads TGTGCCAGCAGCCCTCGGGGGGGGGACAGAGGAGGTAGCACTGAAGCTTTCTTT.

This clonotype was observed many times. The CDR3 region has the DNA TGTGCCAGTAGTATAACGACAAGCTACTATGGCTACACCTTC. This gives the protein CASSITTSYYGYTF. The rearrangement uses TRBV19 and TRBJ1-2; D uncertain. V lost 2 bases and J lost 3, with 10 bases in between. The CDR3 loop spans 14 amino acids. CDR1 and CDR2 from the germline V gene are LNHDA and SQIVND (reference sequence).

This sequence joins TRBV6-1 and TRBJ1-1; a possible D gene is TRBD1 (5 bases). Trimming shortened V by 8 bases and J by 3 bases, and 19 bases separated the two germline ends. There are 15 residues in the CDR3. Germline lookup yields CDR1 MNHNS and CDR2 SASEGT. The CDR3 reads CASSERGPRDTEAFF. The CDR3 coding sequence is TGTGCCAGCTCCGAACGGGGCCCCAGGGACACTGAAGCTTTCTTT.

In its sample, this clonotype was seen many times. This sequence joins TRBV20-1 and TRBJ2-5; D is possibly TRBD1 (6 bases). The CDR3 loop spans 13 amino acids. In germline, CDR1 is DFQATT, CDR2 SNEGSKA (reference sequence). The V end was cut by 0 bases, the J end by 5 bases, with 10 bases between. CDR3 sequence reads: CSARDLQGETQYF. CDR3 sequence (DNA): TGCAGTGCTAGAGACCTCCAGGGGGAGACCCAGTACTTC.

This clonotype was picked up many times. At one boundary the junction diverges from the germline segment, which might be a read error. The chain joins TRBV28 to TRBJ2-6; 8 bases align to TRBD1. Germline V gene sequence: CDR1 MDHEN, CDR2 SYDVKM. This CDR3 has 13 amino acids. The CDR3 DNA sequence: TGTGCCAGCAGTACGACAGGGGCCAACGTCCTGACCTTC. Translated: CASSTTGANVLTF. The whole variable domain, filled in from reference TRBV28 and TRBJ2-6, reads DVKVTQSSRYLVKRTGEKVFLECVQDMDHENMFWYRQDPGLGLRLIYFSYDVKMKEKGDIPEGYSVSREKKERFSLILESASTNQTSMYLCASSTTGANVLTFGAGSRLTVL.

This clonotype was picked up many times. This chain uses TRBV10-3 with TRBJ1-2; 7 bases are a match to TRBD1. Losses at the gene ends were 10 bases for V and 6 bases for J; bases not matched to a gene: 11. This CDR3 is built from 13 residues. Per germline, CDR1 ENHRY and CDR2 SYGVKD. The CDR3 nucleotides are TGTGCCACCCAAAAACAGGGGCTCGATGGCTACACCTTC. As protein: CATQKQGLDGYTF.